The rows below give T cell receptor beta chains drawn from one sample of a study of response to subunit inactivated influenza vaccine. TCRdb re-derived calls from the RT-PCR reads in MiXCR, one entry per CDR3 protein. The repertoire holds 530,000 or so distinct CDR3 sequences, with around 15% as singletons. Specimen: PBMCs from blood, collected 11 to 12 days after vaccination. The receptors shown here come from a man aged 50-59 years who received an inactivated influenza vaccine. The CDR3 runs from the conserved cysteine through the conserved F or W. D genes are given only for firm matches.

>TRBV20-1|NA|TRBJ2-7
CSVPLSYEQYF
>TRBV15|NA|TRBJ2-7
CATSRDRLGGSYEQYF
>TRBV7-3|NA|TRBJ2-1
CASSLLLGGGEQFF
>TRBV28|NA|TRBJ2-7
CASSLSRTGGYDEQYF
>TRBV7-2|NA|TRBJ1-4
CASSLRRTDEKLFF
>TRBV5-1|NA|TRBJ2-1
CASSLEGSQAGEQFF
>TRBV4-1|NA|TRBJ1-5
CASSQDLARGNQPQHF
>TRBV10-3|NA|TRBJ2-5
CAIGPSRQETQYF
>TRBV14|NA|TRBJ1-1
CASSPFMAHTEAFF
>TRBV5-1|NA|TRBJ2-2
CASSSLGGTGELFF
>TRBV7-9|NA|TRBJ2-5
CASSSPRIAETQYF
>TRBV7-2|NA|TRBJ1-5
CASSRGRQPQHF
>TRBV7-2|NA|TRBJ1-3
CASSLQNTIYF
>TRBV7-6|TRBD2|TRBJ2-1
CASSLVLWTRYNEQFF
>TRBV7-9|TRBD1|TRBJ1-6
CASSVGDRHSPLHF